The 28 T cell receptor beta chains below were found in one sample sequenced in a study of shared clonotypes between healthy human individuals (dated by TCRdb to about 2020). The library relied on the immunoSEQ multiplex PCR assay. What TCRdb holds here is the immuneACCESS table cut down to in-frame rearrangements. Part of the clones is not present; checked against another copy, under half of the missing clones reflect an unresolved V gene, and the others are unexplained. A total of approximately 710,000 clones appear in this sample, around 91% of them only once. The ten biggest clones cover 34% of the sample. Source material: memory CD8+ T cells from PBMCs. Interpreted using the paper, the cell subset or site label stands for: CD45RO+ cells pooled with CCR7-negative TemRA cells. The receptors here all came from a man between 18 and 29 years old in good health. Some clones in this sample may be carry-over from other donors' samples.

V gene TRBV5-4 combines with J gene TRBJ2-6; tentatively, D is TRBD2 (6 bases). V lost 2 bases and J lost 1, with 13 bases in between. Germline V gene lookup returns CDR1 SGHNT and CDR2 YYREEE (reference sequence). The CDR3 runs 17 residues. The DNA for the CDR3 is TGTGCCAGCAGCTTTTTCGGAGGGGAGTCTGGGGCCAACGTCCTGACTTTC. This translates into CASSFFGGESGANVLTF.

V and J are TRBV7-9 and TRBJ1-1; D may be TRBD1 (6 bases). Germline CDR1 and CDR2: SEHNR and FQNEAQ (reference sequence). The V gene lost 8 bases and the J gene lost 5 bases, with 15 bases spanning the gap. The CDR3 has 13 residues. In DNA, the CDR3 is TGTGCCAGCGCGGGAGGGGGAGAAACTGAAGCTTTCTTT. Encoded protein: CASAGGGETEAFF.

CDR3 protein: CASSNLDASGGGNEAFF. CDR3 nucleotide sequence: TGTGCCAGCAGTAACCTAGACGCCTCCGGGGGGGGGAATGAAGCTTTCTTT. This chain connects TRBV27 to TRBJ1-1; the D gene is possibly TRBD1 (5 bases). The length of the CDR3 is 17 residues. Looked up from germline, CDR1 is MNHEY and CDR2 is SMNVEV (reference sequence). The ends were cut back, 5 bases at V and 7 bases at J, with 26 bases in the middle.

This chain uses TRBV4-3 with TRBJ2-5, with 10 nucleotides matching TRBD1. The germline V gene encodes CDR1 LGHNA and CDR2 YSLEER. The CDR3 runs 15 residues. Germline trimming cut 3 bases from V and 4 bases from J; bases unmatched to any gene: 5. This CDR3 reads CASSHGTGVGETQYF. DNA of the CDR3: TGCGCCAGCAGCCACGGGACAGGGGTCGGAGAGACCCAGTACTTC.

This chain links TRBV15 with TRBJ1-1, with D uncertain. V dropped 0 bases and J dropped 1 base, with 6 bases sitting between them. This CDR3 is built from 14 residues. Germline V gene lookup returns CDR1 LNHNV and CDR2 YYDKDF (reference sequence). CDR3 coding DNA: TGTGCCACCAGCAGAGATTTTGGGAACACTGAAGCTTTCTTT. Protein sequence: CATSRDFGNTEAFF.

V gene TRBV29-1 combines with J gene TRBJ2-1; 8 nucleotides align to TRBD1. V lost 4 bases and J lost 3; bases outside the gene matches: 2. Germline lookup yields CDR1 SQVTM and CDR2 ANQGSEA. This CDR3 comprises 13 residues. CDR3 bases: TGCAGCGTTGGGGGACAGGTCTACAATGAGCAGTTCTTC. It translates to CSVGGQVYNEQFF.

A remark on this clone: The sample holds other DNA sequences that translate to the same CDR3. The gene calls are TRBV28 and TRBJ2-1; 8 bases are a match to TRBD1. The V segment lost 6 bases and the J segment 7 bases; nucleotides outside the gene matches: 11. The CDR3 consists of 15 residues. The germline gives CDR1 MDHEN, CDR2 SYDVKM. The CDR3 DNA sequence: TGTGCCAGCAGCCCTAGACAGGGGAGGAGGAATGAGCAGTTCTTC. Encoded protein: CASSPRQGRRNEQFF.

The V gene is TRBV28, the J gene TRBJ2-7; 8 positions match TRBD1. The trim removed 1 base at V and 5 bases at J, leaving 10 bases unmatched. Germline CDR1 reads MDHEN; CDR2 reads SYDVKM. The CDR3 contains 16 residues. The CDR3 here is CASSLSPGGASDEQYF. The CDR3 nucleotides are TGTGCCAGCAGTTTATCGCCAGGGGGCGCCTCTGACGAGCAGTACTTC.

The CDR3 protein is CASSLDPTGNDEQFF. In DNA, the CDR3 is TGTGCCAGCAGCTTAGATCCGACAGGGAACGATGAGCAGTTCTTC. V usage is TRBV11-2 and J usage is TRBJ2-1, with TRBD1 matching over 7 bases. From germline, CDR1 is SGHAT and CDR2 FQNNGV. Trimming cost V 0 bases and J 8 bases; bases outside gene matches: 7. This CDR3 has 15 amino acids.

This clone occurred once. The V call is TRBV10-3, the J call TRBJ1-2, with D possibly being TRBD1 (6 bases). Germline loops: CDR1 ENHRY, CDR2 SYGVKD. This CDR3 is 15 amino acids long. The V end was cut by 2 bases, the J end by 0 bases, with 10 bases between. In nucleotides, the CDR3 is TGTGCCATCAGTGAGGTGGGGGCAACTAACTATGGCTACACCTTC. Translated, it gives CAISEVGATNYGYTF.

The chain is built from TRBV11-2 and TRBJ2-3; the D gene could be TRBD1 or TRBD2 (5 bases each). The CDR3 sequence is 16 residues long. Trimming left V 5 bases short and J 3 bases short, with 18 bases between. Germline CDR1 and CDR2: SGHAT and FQNNGV. CDR3 in amino acids: CASSPLPGPHTDTQYF. In nucleotides, the CDR3 is TGTGCCAGCAGCCCCCTCCCGGGACCCCATACAGATACGCAGTATTTT.

The rearrangement links TRBV7-9 to TRBJ2-2, with TRBD1 matching over 7 bases. With 3 bases clipped from V and 1 base from J, the junction kept 5 bases outside the gene matches. This CDR3 contains 16 residues. Germline V gene sequence: CDR1 SEHNR, CDR2 FQNEAQ (reference sequence). The CDR3 nucleotides are TGTGCCAGCAGCTTTCCCGGGACAGAGAACACCGGGGAGCTGTTTTTT. It codes for CASSFPGTENTGELFF.

The rearrangement links TRBV6-5 to TRBJ2-7, with 11 nucleotides matching TRBD2. This CDR3 region has 15 residues. Germline CDR1 and CDR2: MNHEY and SVGAGI. V lost 6 bases, J lost 0 bases, and 4 bases stayed unmatched. In DNA, the CDR3 is TGTGCCAGCAGCTTAACTAGCGGGGGCTCCTACGAGCAGTACTTC. It specifies CASSLTSGGSYEQYF.

V is TRBV5-5 and J is TRBJ2-3; D is uncertain. Per germline, CDR1 SGHKS and CDR2 YYEKEE (reference sequence). With 0 bases removed from V and 6 bases from J, the gap between germline ends came to 2 bases. The CDR3 length is 11 residues. The CDR3 DNA reads TGTGCCAGCAGCTTGGGCGATACGCAGTATTTT. It yields the protein CASSLGDTQYF.

V gene TRBV7-9 combines with J gene TRBJ2-7; no reliable D call. V lost 5 bases, J lost 5 bases, and 7 bases lay in between. From germline, CDR1 is SEHNR and CDR2 FQNEAQ (reference sequence). This CDR3 has 11 residues. As DNA, the CDR3 is TGTGCCAGCAGCGGGCAGGACGAGCAGTACTTC. Protein sequence: CASSGQDEQYF.

This chain connects TRBV9 to TRBJ2-7, with D uncertain. The CDR3 contains 15 residues. Trimming took off 0 bases at V and 1 base at J, with 11 bases between the two ends. Germline V gives CDR1 SGDLS, CDR2 YYNGEE. CDR3 DNA: TGTGCCAGCAGCGTAGTCCCGACGGAATCCTACGAGCAGTACTTC. Residues: CASSVVPTESYEQYF.

Of note for this clone: The identical CDR3 is also encoded by other nucleotide sequences in the sample. This chain joins TRBV27 and TRBJ2-1; D unresolved. V lost 2 bases, J lost 1 base, and 9 bases lay in between. Per the germline V gene, CDR1 is MNHEY and CDR2 is SMNVEV (reference sequence). CDR3 length equals 15 residues. The CDR3 region is CASSLVAGSYNEQFF. The CDR3 DNA is TGTGCCAGCAGTTTAGTGGCAGGATCCTACAATGAGCAGTTCTTC.

The rearrangement joins TRBV11-2 to TRBJ2-7; the D is unclear. The CDR3 has 15 residues. V was pared by 5 bases and J by 0 bases, with 14 bases between. In germline, CDR1 is SGHAT, CDR2 FQNNGV. CDR3 sequence reads: CASSLPLVSSYEQYF. As DNA, the CDR3 is TGTGCCAGCAGCCTACCCCTAGTGAGCTCCTACGAGCAGTACTTC. The complete variable domain, with remaining parts taken from reference TRBV11-2 and TRBJ2-7, reads EAGVAQSPRYKIIEKRQSVAFWCNPISGHATLYWYQQILGQGPKLLIQFQNNGVVDDSQLPKDRFSAERLKGVDSTLKIQPAKLEDSAVYLCASSLPLVSSYEQYFGPGTRLTVT.

In DNA form, the CDR3 reads TGTGCCACGTCCCAGGGCCCAGTGGCCGGGGAGCTGTTTTTT. Amino acids: CATSQGPVAGELFF. This chain connects TRBV6-5 to TRBJ2-2; a weak D match, TRBD1 (5 bases). The length of the CDR3 is 14 residues. V shed 10 bases and J shed 6 bases, with 18 bases lying between them. Germline CDR1 is MNHEY and CDR2 is SVGAGI.

This rearrangement joins TRBV27 to TRBJ2-7; unclear D gene. CDR1 MNHEY and CDR2 SMNVEV come from the germline V gene (reference sequence). This CDR3 has 13 residues. V was pared by 8 bases and J by 5 bases, with 16 bases between. The CDR3 nucleotides read TGTGCCAGCGGGTTGGTCGGTTTCGACGAGCAGTACTTC. This encodes CASGLVGFDEQYF.

The rearrangement joins TRBV27 to TRBJ2-1; D is undetermined. This CDR3 has 16 residues. Trimming cost V 4 bases and J 0 bases, with 13 bases left between them. The germline gives CDR1 MNHEY, CDR2 SMNVEV (reference sequence). The CDR3 coding sequence is TGTGCCAGCAGTTCCCGGACGGTTCCCTCCTACAATGAGCAGTTCTTC. It is translated as CASSSRTVPSYNEQFF.

The chain links TRBV6-1 to TRBJ2-7, with 8 nucleotides matching TRBD1. CDR1 and CDR2 from the germline V gene are MNHNS and SASEGT. This CDR3 has 14 residues. The V segment lost 6 bases and the J segment 3 bases; nucleotides outside the gene matches: 7. In DNA form, the CDR3 reads TGTGCCAGCAGAGCCCGGGACAGGTACTACGAGCAGTACTTC. This sequence encodes CASRARDRYYEQYF.

The chain combines TRBV4-1 with TRBJ2-1; TRBD2 matches at 11 bases. The germline CDR1 and CDR2 sequences are MGHRA and YSYEKL. The CDR3 loop spans 16 amino acids. V lost 0 bases to trimming and J lost 5 bases; unmatched junction nucleotides: 3. The CDR3 sequence: CASSQEIAGGDNEQFF. The CDR3 DNA sequence: TGCGCCAGCAGCCAAGAAATAGCGGGAGGGGACAATGAGCAGTTCTTC.

The chain employs TRBV13 and TRBJ1-2; 7 nucleotides align to TRBD1. The CDR3 totals 14 residues. Germline V gene sequence: CDR1 PRHDT, CDR2 FYEKMQ (reference sequence). J was trimmed by 2 bases and V by 6 bases; bases with no gene match: 6. The CDR3 DNA reads as TGTGCCAGCAGTCCCCACAGGGGAAACTATGGCTACACCTTC. Protein product: CASSPHRGNYGYTF.

V is TRBV4-1 and J is TRBJ2-7, with D hard to call. Germline V CDR1 and CDR2: MGHRA, YSYEKL. Trimming shortened V by 1 base and J by 3 bases, and 7 bases separated the two germline ends. The CDR3 has 13 amino acids. Here the CDR3 reads CASSQAKGYEQYF. CDR3 nucleotide sequence: TGCGCCAGCAGCCAAGCCAAGGGCTACGAGCAGTACTTC.

The V gene is TRBV10-1, the J gene TRBJ2-7; 7 bases align to TRBD2. This CDR3 is built from 16 residues. Trimming at V came to 0 bases and at J to 4 bases, leaving 9 bases not matched to a gene. CDR1 is WNHNN and CDR2 is SYGVQD in the germline V gene (reference sequence). As DNA, the CDR3 is TGCGCCAGCAGTGAGTCGATTTGGGGGGGACTTTACGAGCAGTACTTC. As protein: CASSESIWGGLYEQYF.

This clone has ten or more counts. This chain connects TRBV28 to TRBJ1-2; tentatively, D is TRBD1 (5 bases). Germline values: CDR1 MDHEN, CDR2 SYDVKM. The CDR3 has 14 amino acids. V gave up 7 bases and J gave up 0 bases, with 12 bases separating them. The CDR3 coding sequence is TGTGCCAGCACCCTCCAAGGGGCTAACTATGGCTACACCTTC. Translation: CASTLQGANYGYTF.

The V gene is TRBV7-9, the J gene TRBJ2-7; D gene uncertain. Per the germline V gene, CDR1 is SEHNR and CDR2 is FQNEAQ (reference sequence). Trimming stripped 5 bases from V and 0 bases from J, with 8 bases between. The CDR3 has 13 amino acids. The CDR3 nucleotides read TGTGCCAGCAGCGCCGACGGCTCCTACGAGCAGTACTTC. This gives the protein CASSADGSYEQYF.